The T cell receptor beta chain described here comes from a study of identical twins (dated by TCRdb to about 2016). As for the study more broadly: The study deep-sequenced TCR alpha and beta repertoires from monozygotic twins, unrelated adults of various ages and cord blood to test whether fetal clonotypes persist. Replicate twin experiments were performed at different times using different library preparation protocols to rule out contamination. What the study reported, not specific to this receptor: Invariant T cells such as MAIT and iNKT could partly confound zero-insertion analyses, although diverse VJ usage argued against such confounding for most clonotypes. In beta out-of-frame sequences, excess twin sharing was weaker, because having fewer shared sequences lowered the signal-to-noise ratio. Compared with coincidental sharing between unrelated individuals, out-of-frame TCR alpha sequences shared between twins showed an excess of sequences with low generation probability. Recombination models systematically underestimated out-of-frame TCR alpha sharing in monozygotic twins but agreed with sharing between unrelated individuals. Abundant cord blood beta clonotypes carried fewer insertions; young adult naive repertoires showed a weaker similar trend, while memory repertoires showed none. Because the same donors could not be followed over many years, the conclusions relied on cross-sectional statistical analysis.

This clonotype was recorded many times. It has no known antigen specificity. No per-base quality is available; no much larger clone lies one base away. Every donor was a healthy Caucasian. Three pairs of female monozygotic twins, all aged roughly 18 to 29 years, were included in the twin cohort. RNA for TCR libraries was isolated from peripheral blood mononuclear cells. From a lookup of the germline V gene (reference sequence), CDR1 and CDR2 are PRHDT and FYEKMQ. V loses 5 bases at its end and J loses 5 bases; junction bases beyond the gene matches: 10. The CDR3, from cysteine to phenylalanine, totals 15 residues. Kept here is only the CDR3 DNA, which spans 45 bases and is read in frame from base 1. The method behind the library was 5' RACE. This sample was sequenced with an Illumina HiSeq 2000. A universal primer binding site was added through template switching, and the final cDNA carried a unique molecular identifier so that TCR cDNA molecules could be counted accurately. First-strand cDNA for TCR alpha and beta chains was synthesized from specific primers in the conserved constant-segment region. Each cDNA library was double barcoded, with a SMART-Mk sample barcode plus Illumina barcodes, to control for contamination. Two successive PCR steps introduced TruSeq adapter sequences along with Illumina sample barcodes. The TCR alpha and beta cDNA libraries were sequenced on the Illumina HiSeq platform using custom primers. In the source study's methods: Unique molecular identifiers were extracted from raw reads with MiGEC, and CDR3 positions were determined with MiXCR. For each individual, recombination models were inferred using an EM algorithm with the repgenHMM and IGoR tools. The tcR package in R was used for shared clonotype analysis, with sharing normalized by the product of cloneset sizes. To study raw recombination free of thymic and clonal selection effects, out-of-frame nonproductive sequences were analyzed. Using fastp trimming at Q25 and MiXCR clonotype assembly, TCRdb reanalyzed the public sequencing data and kept in-frame beta chains. Each record represents a unique CDR3 protein, reported with the most common genes and DNA among its rows. These V and J calls rely on TCRdb rather than the paper's analysis. In all, the sample holds some 730,000 distinct CDR3 sequences, and about 20% of those were seen once. The ten most abundant clones make up around 13% of the sample.

These data were also reused for a study on T cells expressing NK-cell markers. From that second study: Eight donors provided sorted CD3+CD56+NKG2C+, CD3+CD56+NKG2C- and CD3+CD56-NKG2C+ T-cell subsets, whose TCR beta-chain repertoires were profiled. Among the eight sequenced donors, seven were HCMV-seropositive and one was HCMV-seronegative. In several experiments an anti-gammadeltaTCR antibody was added to restrict sorting to alphabetaTCR-expressing T cells. In roughly six donors, the dominant CD3+CD56+NKG2C+ clonotypes ranked among the top 10 CD8+ clonotypes, making up roughly 1.0-7.0% of CD8+ T cells. Those dominant clonotypes were again the most abundant among CD3+CD56-NKG2C+ cells in a handful of donors, at roughly 28.3-60.1%. Whether the expanded NKG2C-expressing T cell clones were specific for HCMV antigens remained unclear. The eight sequenced donors were randomly selected healthy volunteers, three men and five women. HCMV-specific IgG was detected in serum with a commercial ELISA kit to determine HCMV serostatus. Bulk peripheral blood T-cell repertoires were additionally sequenced from unsorted PBMC for several donors. Reads were demultiplexed and grouped by UMI with MIGEC, and clonotypes were assembled and quantified with MiTCR. To remove erroneous sequences, TCR cDNA sequences were retained only when supported by two or more reads. The tcR package was used for downstream repertoire analysis, and clonotypes were matched across fractions by CDR3 nucleotide sequence plus V segment. Antigen specificity was annotated against VDJdb with VDJmatch, allowing one amino acid substitution in CDR3.

Sequenced input: PBMCs. The sequence joins TRBV13 to TRBJ1-1; 8 bases in the middle match TRBD1. This receptor was taken from a woman under 30 in good health. The CDR3 region: CASSPAPDRVTEAFF. The nucleotides are TGTGCCAGCAGCCCGGCTCCGGACAGGGTTACTGAAGCTTTCTTT.